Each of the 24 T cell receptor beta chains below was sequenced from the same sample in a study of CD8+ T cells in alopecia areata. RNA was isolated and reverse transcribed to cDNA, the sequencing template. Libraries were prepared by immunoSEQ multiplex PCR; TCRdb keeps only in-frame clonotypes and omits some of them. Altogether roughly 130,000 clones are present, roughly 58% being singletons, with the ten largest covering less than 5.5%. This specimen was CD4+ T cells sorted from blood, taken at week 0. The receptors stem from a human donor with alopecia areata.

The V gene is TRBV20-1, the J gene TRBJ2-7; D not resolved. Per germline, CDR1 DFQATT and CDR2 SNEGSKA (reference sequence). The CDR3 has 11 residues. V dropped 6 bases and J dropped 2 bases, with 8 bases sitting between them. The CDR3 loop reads CSAKTPYEQYF. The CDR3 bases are TGCAGTGCGAAAACCCCCTACGAGCAGTACTTC.

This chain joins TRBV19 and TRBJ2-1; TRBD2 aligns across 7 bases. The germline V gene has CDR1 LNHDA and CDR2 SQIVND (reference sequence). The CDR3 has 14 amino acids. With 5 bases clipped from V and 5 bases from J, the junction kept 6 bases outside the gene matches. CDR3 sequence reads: CASSAGLSHNEQFF. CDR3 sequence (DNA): TGTGCCAGTAGTGCGGGACTAAGCCACAATGAGCAGTTCTTC.

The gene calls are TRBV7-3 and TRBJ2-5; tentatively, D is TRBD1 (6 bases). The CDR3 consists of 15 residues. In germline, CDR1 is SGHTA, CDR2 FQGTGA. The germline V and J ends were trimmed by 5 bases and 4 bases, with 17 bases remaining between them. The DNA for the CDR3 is TGTGCCAGCAGCACAACCGGGACAATCCGAGAGACCCAGTACTTC. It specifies CASSTTGTIRETQYF.

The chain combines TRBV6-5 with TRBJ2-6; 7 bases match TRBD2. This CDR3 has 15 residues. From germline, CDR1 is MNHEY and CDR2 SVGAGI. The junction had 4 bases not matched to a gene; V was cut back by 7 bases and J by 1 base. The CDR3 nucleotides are TGTGCCAGCACTCGGGGGGTGTCTGGGGCCAACGTCCTGACTTTC. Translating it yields CASTRGVSGANVLTF.

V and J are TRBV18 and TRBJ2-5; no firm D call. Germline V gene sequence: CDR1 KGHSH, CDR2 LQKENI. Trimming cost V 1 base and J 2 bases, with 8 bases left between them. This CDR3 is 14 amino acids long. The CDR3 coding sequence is TGTGCCAGCTCACCACAAACAGTTCAAGAGACCCAGTACTTC. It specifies CASSPQTVQETQYF.

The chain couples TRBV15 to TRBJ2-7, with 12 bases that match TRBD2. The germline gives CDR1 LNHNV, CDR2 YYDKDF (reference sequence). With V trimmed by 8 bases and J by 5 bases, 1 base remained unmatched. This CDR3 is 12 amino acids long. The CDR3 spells CATSSGRDEQYF. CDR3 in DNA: TGTGCCACCTCTAGCGGGAGGGACGAGCAGTACTTC.

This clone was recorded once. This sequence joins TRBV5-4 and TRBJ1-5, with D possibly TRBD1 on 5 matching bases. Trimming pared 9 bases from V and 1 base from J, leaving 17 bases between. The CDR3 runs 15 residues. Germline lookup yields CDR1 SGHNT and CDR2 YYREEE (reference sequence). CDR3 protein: CATRAGPLSNQPQHF. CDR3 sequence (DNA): TGTGCCACGAGAGCAGGGCCCCTAAGCAATCAGCCCCAGCATTTT. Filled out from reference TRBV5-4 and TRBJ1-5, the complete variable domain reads ETGVTQSPTHLIKTRGQQVTLRCSSQSGHNTVSWYQQALGQGPQFIFQYYREEENGRGNFPPRFSGLQFPNYSSELNVNALELDDSALYLCATRAGPLSNQPQHFGDGTRLSIL.

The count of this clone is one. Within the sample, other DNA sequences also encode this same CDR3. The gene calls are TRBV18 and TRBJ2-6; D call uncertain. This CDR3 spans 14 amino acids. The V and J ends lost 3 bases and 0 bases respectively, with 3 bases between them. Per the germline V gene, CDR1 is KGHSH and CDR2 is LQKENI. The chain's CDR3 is CASSPTSGANVLTF. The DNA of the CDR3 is TGTGCCAGCTCACCCACCTCTGGGGCCAACGTCCTGACTTTC.

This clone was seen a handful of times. CDR3 loop: CASSLLPGRANYEQYF. CDR3 DNA sequence: TGTGCCAGCAGCTTACTCCCCGGGAGGGCCAACTACGAGCAGTACTTC. The chain links TRBV7-2 to TRBJ2-7, with 8 bases fitting TRBD2. The ends lost 2 bases at V and 3 bases at J; junction bases unmatched: 9. The CDR3 loop spans 16 amino acids. CDR1 SGHTA and CDR2 FQGNSA come from the germline V gene. Using reference TRBV7-2 and TRBJ2-7 for the parts outside the CDR3, the full variable domain is GAGVSQSPSNKVTEKGKDVELRCDPISGHTALYWYRQSLGQGLEFLIYFQGNSAPDKSGLPSDRFSAERTGGSVSTLTIQRTQQEDSAVYLCASSLLPGRANYEQYFGPGTRLTVT.

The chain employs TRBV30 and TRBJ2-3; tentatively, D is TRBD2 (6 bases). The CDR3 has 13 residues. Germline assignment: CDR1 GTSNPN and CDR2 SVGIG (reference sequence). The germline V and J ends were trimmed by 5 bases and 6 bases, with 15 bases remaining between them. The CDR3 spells CAWGNLGRDTQYF. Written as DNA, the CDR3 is TGTGCCTGGGGGAACTTAGGGAGGGATACGCAGTATTTT.

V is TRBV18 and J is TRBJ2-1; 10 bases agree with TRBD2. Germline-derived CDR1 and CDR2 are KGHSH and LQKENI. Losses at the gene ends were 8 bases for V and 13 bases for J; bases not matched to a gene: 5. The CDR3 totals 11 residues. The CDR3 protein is CASMTSGLQFF. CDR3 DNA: TGTGCCAGCATGACTAGCGGGTTACAGTTCTTC.

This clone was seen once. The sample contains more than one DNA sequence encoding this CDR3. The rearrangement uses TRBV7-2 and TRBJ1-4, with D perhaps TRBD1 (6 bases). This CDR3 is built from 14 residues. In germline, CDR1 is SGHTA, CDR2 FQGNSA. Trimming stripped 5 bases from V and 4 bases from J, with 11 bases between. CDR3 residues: CASSPTGSNEKLFF. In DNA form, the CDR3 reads TGTGCCAGCAGCCCCACAGGGAGTAATGAAAAACTGTTTTTT.

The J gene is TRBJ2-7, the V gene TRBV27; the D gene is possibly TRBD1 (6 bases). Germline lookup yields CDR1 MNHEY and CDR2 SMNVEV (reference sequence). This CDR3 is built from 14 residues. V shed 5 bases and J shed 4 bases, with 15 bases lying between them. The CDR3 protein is CASSPKGGLYEQYF. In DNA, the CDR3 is TGTGCCAGCAGTCCCAAAGGGGGATTGTACGAGCAGTACTTC.

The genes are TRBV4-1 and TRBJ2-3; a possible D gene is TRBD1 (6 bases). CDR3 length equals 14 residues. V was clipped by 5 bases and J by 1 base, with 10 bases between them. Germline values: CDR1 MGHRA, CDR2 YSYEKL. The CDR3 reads CASSNRVGTDTQYF. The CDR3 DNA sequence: TGCGCCAGCAGCAACAGGGTTGGCACAGATACGCAGTATTTT.

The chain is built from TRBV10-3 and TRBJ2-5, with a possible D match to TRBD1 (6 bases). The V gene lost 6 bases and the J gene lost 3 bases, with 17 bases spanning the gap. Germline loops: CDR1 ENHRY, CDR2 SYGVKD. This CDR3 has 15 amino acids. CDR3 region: CAIRETTGLKETQYF. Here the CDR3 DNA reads TGTGCCATCAGAGAAACCACAGGGCTCAAAGAGACCCAGTACTTC.

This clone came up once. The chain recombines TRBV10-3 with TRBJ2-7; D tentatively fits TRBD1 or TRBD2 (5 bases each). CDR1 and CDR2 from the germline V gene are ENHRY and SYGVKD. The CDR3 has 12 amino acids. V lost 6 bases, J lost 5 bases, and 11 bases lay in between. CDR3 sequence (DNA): TGTGCCATCAGCACGGGGACGAACGAGCAGTACTTC. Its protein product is CAISTGTNEQYF.

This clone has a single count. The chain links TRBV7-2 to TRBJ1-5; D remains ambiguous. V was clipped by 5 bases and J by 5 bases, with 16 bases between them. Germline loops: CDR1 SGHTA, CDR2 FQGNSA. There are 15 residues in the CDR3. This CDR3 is CASSPSLGIHQPQHF. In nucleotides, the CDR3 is TGTGCCAGCAGCCCCAGCCTGGGGATACATCAGCCCCAGCATTTT.

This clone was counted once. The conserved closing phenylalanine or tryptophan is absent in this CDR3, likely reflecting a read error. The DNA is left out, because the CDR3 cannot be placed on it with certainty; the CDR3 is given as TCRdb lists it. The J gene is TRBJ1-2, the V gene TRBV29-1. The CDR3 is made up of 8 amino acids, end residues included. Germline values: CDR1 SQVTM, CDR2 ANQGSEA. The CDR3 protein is CSVFEAPL.

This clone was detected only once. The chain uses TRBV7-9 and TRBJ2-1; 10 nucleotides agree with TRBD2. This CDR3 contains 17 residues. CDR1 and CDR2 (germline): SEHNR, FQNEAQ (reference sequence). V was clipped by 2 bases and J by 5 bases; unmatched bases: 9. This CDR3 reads CASSLQAGGLSNNEQFF. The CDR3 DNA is TGTGCCAGCAGCTTACAAGCGGGGGGGCTTTCTAACAATGAGCAGTTCTTC.

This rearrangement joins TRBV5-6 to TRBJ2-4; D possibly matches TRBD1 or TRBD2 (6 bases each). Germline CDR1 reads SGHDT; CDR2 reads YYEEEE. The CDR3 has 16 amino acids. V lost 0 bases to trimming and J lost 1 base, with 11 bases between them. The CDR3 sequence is CASSLAGARAKNIQYF. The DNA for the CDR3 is TGTGCCAGCAGCTTGGCGGGGGCGCGGGCCAAAAACATTCAGTACTTC. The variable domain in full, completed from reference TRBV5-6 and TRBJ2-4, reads DAGVTQSPTHLIKTRGQQVTLRCSPKSGHDTVSWYQQALGQGPQFIFQYYEEEERQRGNFPDRFSGHQFPNYSSELNVNALLLGDSALYLCASSLAGARAKNIQYFGAGTRLSVL.

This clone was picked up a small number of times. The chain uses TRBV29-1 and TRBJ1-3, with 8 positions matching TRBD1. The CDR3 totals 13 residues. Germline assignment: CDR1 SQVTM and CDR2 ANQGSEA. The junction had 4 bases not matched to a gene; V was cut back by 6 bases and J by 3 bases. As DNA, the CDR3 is TGCAGCGTCGCAGGGGGCGGTGGAAACACCATATATTTT. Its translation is CSVAGGGGNTIYF.

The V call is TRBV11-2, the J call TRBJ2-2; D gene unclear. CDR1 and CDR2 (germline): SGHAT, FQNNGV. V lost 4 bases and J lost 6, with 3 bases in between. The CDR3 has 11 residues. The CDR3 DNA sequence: TGTGCCAGCAGCTACCCCGGGGAGCTGTTTTTT. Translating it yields CASSYPGELFF.

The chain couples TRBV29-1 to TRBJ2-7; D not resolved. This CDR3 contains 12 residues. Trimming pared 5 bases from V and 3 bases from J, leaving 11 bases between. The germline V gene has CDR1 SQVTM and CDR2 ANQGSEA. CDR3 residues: CSVSQANYEQYF. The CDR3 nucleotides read TGCAGCGTTTCGCAGGCGAACTACGAGCAGTACTTC.

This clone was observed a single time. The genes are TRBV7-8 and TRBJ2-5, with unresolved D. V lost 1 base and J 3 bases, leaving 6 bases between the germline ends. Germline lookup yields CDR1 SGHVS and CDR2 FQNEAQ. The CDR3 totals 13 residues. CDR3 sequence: CASSLVGEETQYF. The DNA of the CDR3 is TGTGCCAGCAGCTTAGTTGGGGAAGAGACCCAGTACTTC.